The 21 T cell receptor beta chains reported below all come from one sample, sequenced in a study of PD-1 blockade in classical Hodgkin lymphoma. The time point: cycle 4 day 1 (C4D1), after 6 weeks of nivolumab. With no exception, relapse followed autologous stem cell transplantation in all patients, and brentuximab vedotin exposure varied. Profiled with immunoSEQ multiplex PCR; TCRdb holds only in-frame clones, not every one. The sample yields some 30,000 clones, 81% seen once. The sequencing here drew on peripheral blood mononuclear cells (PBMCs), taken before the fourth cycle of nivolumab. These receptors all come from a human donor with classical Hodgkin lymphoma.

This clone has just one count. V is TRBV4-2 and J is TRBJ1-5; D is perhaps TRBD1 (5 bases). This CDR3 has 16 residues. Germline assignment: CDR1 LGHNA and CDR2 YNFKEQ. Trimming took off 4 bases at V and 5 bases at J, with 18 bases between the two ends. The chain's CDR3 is CASSPGVARGYQPQHF. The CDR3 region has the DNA TGTGCCAGCAGCCCGGGGGTTGCTCGAGGTTATCAGCCCCAGCATTTT.

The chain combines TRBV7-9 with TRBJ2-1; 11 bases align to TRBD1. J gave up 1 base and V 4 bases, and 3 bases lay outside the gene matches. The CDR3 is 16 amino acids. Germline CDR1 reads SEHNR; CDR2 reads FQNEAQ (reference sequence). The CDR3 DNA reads TGTGCCAGCAGCTCAGGGACAGGGGGATCCTACAATGAGCAGTTCTTC. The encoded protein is CASSSGTGGSYNEQFF.

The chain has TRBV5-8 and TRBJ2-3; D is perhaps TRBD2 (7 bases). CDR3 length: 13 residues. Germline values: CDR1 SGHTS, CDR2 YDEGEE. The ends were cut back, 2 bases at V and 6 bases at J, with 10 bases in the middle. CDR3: CASSLRGADTQYF. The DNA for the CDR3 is TGTGCCAGCAGCTTACGGGGGGCCGATACGCAGTATTTT.

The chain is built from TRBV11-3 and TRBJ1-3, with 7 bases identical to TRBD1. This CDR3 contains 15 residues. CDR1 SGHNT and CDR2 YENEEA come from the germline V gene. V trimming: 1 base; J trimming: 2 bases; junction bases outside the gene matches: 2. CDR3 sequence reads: CASSLVTGTGNTIYF. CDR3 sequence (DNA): TGTGCCAGCAGCTTAGTGACAGGGACTGGAAACACCATATATTTT.

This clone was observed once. CDR3 sequence (DNA): TGTGCCACCAGCAGAGGACAGGGGAAAGAGACCCAGTACTTC. This sequence encodes CATSRGQGKETQYF. The gene calls are TRBV15 and TRBJ2-5; TRBD1 aligns across 8 bases. The trim removed 1 base at V and 3 bases at J, leaving 1 base unmatched. CDR3 size: 14 residues. The V gene's germline CDR1 is LNHNV and CDR2 YYDKDF (reference sequence).

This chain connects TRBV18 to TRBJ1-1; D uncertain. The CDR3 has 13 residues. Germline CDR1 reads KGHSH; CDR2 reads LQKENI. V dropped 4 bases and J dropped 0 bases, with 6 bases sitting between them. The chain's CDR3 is CASSRELNTEAFF. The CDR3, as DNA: TGTGCCAGCTCACGTGAGTTGAACACTGAAGCTTTCTTT.

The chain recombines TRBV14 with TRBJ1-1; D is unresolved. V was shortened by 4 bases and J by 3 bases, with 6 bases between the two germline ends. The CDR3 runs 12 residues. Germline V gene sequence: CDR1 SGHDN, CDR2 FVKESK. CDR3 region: CASSRRHTEAFF. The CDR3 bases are TGTGCCAGCAGCCGCCGACACACTGAAGCTTTCTTT.

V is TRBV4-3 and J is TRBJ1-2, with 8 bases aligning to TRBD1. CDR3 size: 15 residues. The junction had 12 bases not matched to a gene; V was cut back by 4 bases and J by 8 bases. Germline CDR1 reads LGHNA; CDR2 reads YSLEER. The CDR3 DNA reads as TGCGCCAGCAGCCGAATCGGGCAGGGGGCAATCGGCTACACCTTC. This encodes CASSRIGQGAIGYTF.

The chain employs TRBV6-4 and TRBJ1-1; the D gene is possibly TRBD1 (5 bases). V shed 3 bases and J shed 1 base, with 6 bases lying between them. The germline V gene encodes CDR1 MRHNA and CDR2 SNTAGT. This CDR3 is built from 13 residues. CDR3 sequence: CASSEGENTEAFF. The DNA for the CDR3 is TGTGCCAGCAGTGAAGGGGAGAACACTGAAGCTTTCTTT.

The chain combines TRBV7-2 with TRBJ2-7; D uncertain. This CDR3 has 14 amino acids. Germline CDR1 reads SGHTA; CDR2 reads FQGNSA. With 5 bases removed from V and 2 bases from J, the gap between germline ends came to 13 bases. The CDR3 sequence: CASSRVDGPYEQYF. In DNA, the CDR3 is TGTGCCAGCAGCAGGGTTGACGGTCCCTACGAGCAGTACTTC. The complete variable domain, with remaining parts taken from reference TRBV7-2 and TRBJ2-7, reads GAGVSQSPSNKVTEKGKDVELRCDPISGHTALYWYRQSLGQGLEFLIYFQGNSAPDKSGLPSDRFSAERTGGSVSTLTIQRTQQEDSAVYLCASSRVDGPYEQYFGPGTRLTVT.

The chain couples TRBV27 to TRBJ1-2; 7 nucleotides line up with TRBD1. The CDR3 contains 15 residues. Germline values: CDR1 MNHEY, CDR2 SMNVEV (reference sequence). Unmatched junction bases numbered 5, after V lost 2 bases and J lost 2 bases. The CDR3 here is CASSLGQGGNYGYTF. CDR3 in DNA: TGTGCCAGCAGTTTAGGTCAAGGGGGCAACTATGGCTACACCTTC.

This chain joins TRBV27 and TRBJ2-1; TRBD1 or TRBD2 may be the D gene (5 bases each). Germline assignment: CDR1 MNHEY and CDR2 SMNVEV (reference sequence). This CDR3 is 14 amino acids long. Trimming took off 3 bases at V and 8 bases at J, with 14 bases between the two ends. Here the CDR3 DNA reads TGTGCCAGCAGTTTGGGACCCGATGGCGATGAGCAGTTCTTC. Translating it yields CASSLGPDGDEQFF.

The CDR3 region has the DNA TGTGCCATCAGGGGGAGTGACACTGAAGCTTTCTTT. Its translation is CAIRGSDTEAFF. The genes are TRBV10-3 and TRBJ1-1; no clear D gene. Looked up from germline, CDR1 is ENHRY and CDR2 is SYGVKD. This CDR3 has 12 amino acids. The V end lost 6 bases, the J end lost 3 bases, and 8 bases lay between the germline ends.

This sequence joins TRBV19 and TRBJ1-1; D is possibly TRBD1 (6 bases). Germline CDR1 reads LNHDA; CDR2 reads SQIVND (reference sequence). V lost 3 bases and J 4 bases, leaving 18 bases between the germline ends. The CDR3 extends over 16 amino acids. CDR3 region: CASSIKFYRAPTEAFF. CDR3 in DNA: TGTGCCAGTAGTATTAAGTTTTACAGGGCGCCCACTGAAGCTTTCTTT.

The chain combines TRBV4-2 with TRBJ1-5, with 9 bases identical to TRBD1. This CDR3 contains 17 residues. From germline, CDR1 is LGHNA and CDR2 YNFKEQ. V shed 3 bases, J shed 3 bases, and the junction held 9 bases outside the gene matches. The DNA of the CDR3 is TGTGCCAGCAGCCAGCCCCGGGACAGGGCTTTCAATCAGCCCCAGCATTTT. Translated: CASSQPRDRAFNQPQHF.

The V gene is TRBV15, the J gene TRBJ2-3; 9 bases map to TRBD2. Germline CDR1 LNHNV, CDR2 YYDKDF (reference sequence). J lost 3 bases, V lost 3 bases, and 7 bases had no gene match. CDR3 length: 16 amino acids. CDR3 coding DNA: TGTGCCACCAGCAGCGGGACTAGCCTCGGGACAGATACGCAGTATTTT. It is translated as CATSSGTSLGTDTQYF.

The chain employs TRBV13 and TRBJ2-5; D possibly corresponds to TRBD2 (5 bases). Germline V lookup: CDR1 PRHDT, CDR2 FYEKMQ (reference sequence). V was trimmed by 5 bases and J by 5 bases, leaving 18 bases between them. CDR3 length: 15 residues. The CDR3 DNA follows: TGTGCCAGCAGCACCCTACTAGACGGGCTGGAGACCCAGTACTTC. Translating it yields CASSTLLDGLETQYF.

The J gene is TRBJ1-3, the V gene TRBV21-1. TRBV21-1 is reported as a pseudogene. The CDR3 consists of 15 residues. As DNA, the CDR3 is TGTGCCAGCAGCAGGGAGCGGGTTTTTGGAAACACCATATATTTT. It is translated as CASSRERVFGNTIYF.

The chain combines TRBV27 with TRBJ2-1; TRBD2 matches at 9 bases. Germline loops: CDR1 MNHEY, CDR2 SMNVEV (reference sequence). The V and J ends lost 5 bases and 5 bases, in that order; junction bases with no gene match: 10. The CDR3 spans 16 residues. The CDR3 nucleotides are TGTGCCAGCAGTCAGTATCCGGGACTAGCCAACAATGAGCAGTTCTTC. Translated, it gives CASSQYPGLANNEQFF.

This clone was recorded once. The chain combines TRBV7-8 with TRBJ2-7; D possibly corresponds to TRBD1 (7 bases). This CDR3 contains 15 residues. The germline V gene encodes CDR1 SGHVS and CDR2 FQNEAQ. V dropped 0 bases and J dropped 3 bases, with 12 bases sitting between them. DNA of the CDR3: TGTGCCAGCAGCTTAGCGATGCAGGGGGGCTACGAGCAGTACGTC. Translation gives CASSLAMQGGYEQYV.

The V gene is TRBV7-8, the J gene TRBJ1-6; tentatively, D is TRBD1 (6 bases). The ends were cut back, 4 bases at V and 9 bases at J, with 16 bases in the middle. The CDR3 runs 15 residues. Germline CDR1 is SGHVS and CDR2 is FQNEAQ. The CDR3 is CASSYGDTTGSPLHF. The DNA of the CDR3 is TGTGCCAGCAGCTATGGGGACACCACGGGTTCACCCCTCCACTTT.